These T cell receptor beta chains were read from a single sample in a study of cytomegalovirus exposure and HLA in healthy donors. Generated by immunoSEQ multiplex PCR, the TCRdb table keeps only in-frame clones and is missing some. The table records nearly 200,000 clones, about 76% of them present only once. Sequenced: PBMCs. These TCRs come from a male donor in good health and CMV-seropositive. Each CDR3 is given with its conserved first and last residue. A D gene is named only where the DNA matches it firmly. Only some rows state a clone size, as once, few, many or a class for expanded clones.

size: .; J: TRBJ2-7; V: TRBV7-6; length: 16; D: TRBD2; DNA: TGTGCCAGCAGCCCCGGGACTAGCGGAGAACCCTACGAGCAGTACTTC; CDR3: CASSPGTSGEPYEQYF
size: few; J: TRBJ2-5; V: TRBV6-5; length: 15; D: .; DNA: TGTGCCAGCAGTTACGTCTCAGGGGTTGGCGAGACCCAGTACTTC; CDR3: CASSYVSGVGETQYF
size: .; J: TRBJ2-7; V: TRBV4-1; length: 16; D: TRBD1; DNA: TGCGCCAGCAGCCAGACCGGGACAGGGGGCCCGGGGGAGCAGTACTTC; CDR3: CASSQTGTGGPGEQYF
size: once; J: TRBJ1-1; V: TRBV19; length: 14; D: .; DNA: TGTGCCAGTAGTATTAAGGGGAGGAAGACTGAAGCTTTCTTT; CDR3: CASSIKGRKTEAFF
size: .; J: TRBJ2-2; V: TRBV7-7; length: 14; D: .; DNA: TGTGCCAGCAGCTCGGAGGGGGCGCAAGGGGAGCTGTTTTTT; CDR3: CASSSEGAQGELFF
size: .; J: TRBJ1-2; V: TRBV2; length: 12; D: .; DNA: TGTGCCAGCAGTGACAGGGGATATGGCTACACCTTC; CDR3: CASSDRGYGYTF
size: .; J: TRBJ2-7; V: TRBV7-2; length: 15; D: .; DNA: TGTGCCAGCAGCTTAGATGCGGGGGCAGGCTACGAGCAGTACTTC; CDR3: CASSLDAGAGYEQYF
size: .; J: TRBJ2-2; V: TRBV9; length: 14; D: .; DNA: TGTGCCAGCAGCGTAGATGGGAGTTCCCGGGAGCTGTTTTTT; CDR3: CASSVDGSSRELFF
size: .; J: TRBJ1-3; V: TRBV19; length: 16; D: .; DNA: TGTGCCAGTACCCACAGGGTAGAACTCTCTGGAAACACCATATATTTT; CDR3: CASTHRVELSGNTIYF
size: .; J: TRBJ2-1; V: TRBV4-1; length: 15; D: TRBD2; DNA: TGCGCCAGCGGCCGGACTAGCGGGAGTATAAATGAGCAGTTCTTC; CDR3: CASGRTSGSINEQFF
size: .; J: TRBJ1-5; V: TRBV7-2; length: 14; D: .; DNA: TGTGCCAGCAGCTTTCAACACACAGTCCAGCCCCAGCATTTT; CDR3: CASSFQHTVQPQHF
size: .; J: TRBJ2-2; V: TRBV7-9; length: 15; D: .; DNA: TGTGCCAGCAGCTGGGGGACACCCGAATTCGGGGAGCTGTTTTTT; CDR3: CASSWGTPEFGELFF
size: .; J: TRBJ2-1; V: TRBV30; length: 14; D: TRBD1; DNA: TGTGCCTGGACCAGACAGGGGGCCTACAATGAGCAGTTCTTC; CDR3: CAWTRQGAYNEQFF
size: .; J: TRBJ2-7; V: TRBV7-2; length: 16; D: .; DNA: TGTGCCAGCAGCTTAGACCACTCTGGGCTTGGGCACGAGCAGTACTTC; CDR3: CASSLDHSGLGHEQYF
size: .; J: TRBJ1-2; V: TRBV7-3; length: 13; D: .; DNA: TGTGCCAGCAGCCCCGACGGGAACTATGGCTACACCTTC; CDR3: CASSPDGNYGYTF
size: .; J: TRBJ1-1; V: TRBV25-1; length: 14; D: .; DNA: TGTGCCAGCAGTCCTGGTTTGGGGGGCACTGAAGCTTTCTTT; CDR3: CASSPGLGGTEAFF
size: .; J: TRBJ1-4; V: TRBV29-1; length: 14; D: .; DNA: TGCAGCGTTTCCTCCCCCGGGATAAGTGAAAAACTGTTTTTT; CDR3: CSVSSPGISEKLFF
size: .; J: TRBJ2-7; V: TRBV4-3; length: 15; D: TRBD1; DNA: TGCGCCAGCAGCCAAGTTCAGGGGACAGCCTACGAGCAGTACTTC; CDR3: CASSQVQGTAYEQYF
size: .; J: TRBJ1-5; V: TRBV6-6; length: 13; D: .; DNA: TGTGCCAGCAGTTTAGGGGTGGGTCAGCCCCAGCATTTT; CDR3: CASSLGVGQPQHF
size: .; J: TRBJ1-5; V: TRBV19; length: 16; D: .; DNA: TGTGCCAGTAGTATTTTAGAGGGTAGTGGGGATCAGCCCCAGCATTTT; CDR3: CASSILEGSGDQPQHF
size: few; J: TRBJ2-1; V: TRBV18; length: 16; D: TRBD2; DNA: TGTGCCAGCTCACCGGGGCGGGGGGGCTCCTACAATGAGCAGTTCTTC; CDR3: CASSPGRGGSYNEQFF
size: .; J: TRBJ2-7; V: TRBV30; length: 14; D: .; DNA: TGTGCCTGGAGTGCGACTAGTCCTGACTACGAGCAGTACTTC; CDR3: CAWSATSPDYEQYF
size: .; J: TRBJ2-1; V: TRBV28; length: 14; D: TRBD1; DNA: TGTGCCAGCTGCCGGGACAGGGGTTACAATGAGCAGTTCTTC; CDR3: CASCRDRGYNEQFF
size: .; J: TRBJ1-5; V: TRBV5-5; length: 15; D: TRBD1; DNA: TGTGCCAGCAGCTTGGTGGGACAGGGAGGTCAGCCCCAGCATTTT; CDR3: CASSLVGQGGQPQHF
size: .; J: TRBJ2-5; V: TRBV6-5; length: 13; D: TRBD1; DNA: TGTGCCAGCAGCAACGACAGGGTTAAGACCCAGTACTTC; CDR3: CASSNDRVKTQYF
size: .; J: TRBJ1-4; V: TRBV10-3; length: 16; D: TRBD1; DNA: TGTGCCAGGACGACAGGGGAAAGGCCCCGCGGCGAAAAACTGTTTTTT; CDR3: CARTTGERPRGEKLFF
size: .; J: TRBJ1-2; V: TRBV2; length: 17; D: .; DNA: TGTGCCAGCAGTTCCCTCCGGGGGGGTACAGGGAACTATGGCTACACCTTC; CDR3: CASSSLRGGTGNYGYTF
size: .; J: TRBJ1-1; V: TRBV5-4; length: 16; D: .; DNA: TGTGCCAGCACCCTGGGGGGGGGAGGGGTGAACACTGAAGCTTTCTTT; CDR3: CASTLGGGGVNTEAFF
size: .; J: TRBJ1-5; V: TRBV4-3; length: 16; D: TRBD1; DNA: TGCGCCAGCAGCCAAGCAGGGGGAGTTGGCAATCAGCCCCAGCATTTT; CDR3: CASSQAGGVGNQPQHF
size: .; J: TRBJ2-2; V: TRBV6-6; length: 16; D: .; DNA: TGTGCCAGCAGTTACTCACGGGTGATCAACACCGGGGAGCTGTTTTTT; CDR3: CASSYSRVINTGELFF
size: .; J: TRBJ2-2; V: TRBV7-2; length: 17; D: .; DNA: TGTGCCAGCAGCTTAATGGTGGGGGCCTCGAACACCGGGGAGCTGTTTTTT; CDR3: CASSLMVGASNTGELFF
size: few; J: TRBJ2-1; V: TRBV2; length: 10; D: .; DNA: TGTGCCTGCCGGTACAATGAGCAGTTCTTC; CDR3: CACRYNEQFF
size: .; J: TRBJ2-2; V: TRBV11-2; length: 18; D: TRBD2; DNA: TGTGCCAGCAGCTTATTACTAGCGGGGGGGCTCGGCACCGGGGAGCTGTTTTTT; CDR3: CASSLLLAGGLGTGELFF
size: once; J: TRBJ2-3; V: TRBV5-4; length: 16; D: TRBD2; DNA: TGTGCCAGCAGCTTTCCACAGAGCGGGGGCACAGATACGCAGTATTTT; CDR3: CASSFPQSGGTDTQYF
size: .; J: TRBJ2-1; V: TRBV12-2; length: 11; D: .; DNA: TGTGCAGGTCCTCTGTTCGATGAGCAGTTCTTC; CDR3: CAGPLFDEQFF
size: .; J: TRBJ2-1; V: TRBV12-2; length: 15; D: .; DNA: TGTGCAAGTCGCTTAGTGAGGCCCCTCGGGGATGAGCAGTTCTTC; CDR3: CASRLVRPLGDEQFF
size: .; J: TRBJ2-6; V: TRBV15; length: 17; D: TRBD1; DNA: TGTGCCACCAGCAGACGACAGGGGCTGGTAGGGGCCAACGTCCTGACTTTC; CDR3: CATSRRQGLVGANVLTF
size: .; J: TRBJ2-7; V: TRBV5-1; length: 16; D: TRBD1; DNA: TGCGCCAGCAGCTTGGAGGGACAGGCCTCACCCTACGAGCAGTACTTC; CDR3: CASSLEGQASPYEQYF
size: .; J: TRBJ1-1; V: TRBV5-1; length: 14; D: .; DNA: TGCGCCAGCAGCTTGGCTCAGGGCGGCACTGAAGCTTTCTTT; CDR3: CASSLAQGGTEAFF
size: few; J: TRBJ1-1; V: TRBV4-2; length: 24; D: TRBD1; DNA: TGTGCCAGCAGCCAATTTACCGTTATACGGGGACAGGGGGCAAAAATGAGTCTGAACACTGAAGCTTTCTTT; CDR3: CASSQFTVIRGQGAKMSLNTEAFF
size: once; J: TRBJ2-7; V: TRBV5-4; length: 13; D: .; DNA: TGTGCCAGCAGCCGGGGGGGACAGCTTAGGCAGTACTTC; CDR3: CASSRGGQLRQYF
size: .; J: TRBJ1-5; V: TRBV28; length: 16; D: .; DNA: TGTGCCAGCAGTTTTAGCATACAGTCGGGGGATCAGCCCCAGCATTTT; CDR3: CASSFSIQSGDQPQHF
size: once; J: TRBJ2-1; V: TRBV28; length: 15; D: TRBD1; DNA: TGTGCCAGCAGTCCCTCCGGGACAGGAAACAATGAGCAGTTCTTC; CDR3: CASSPSGTGNNEQFF
size: .; J: TRBJ2-5; V: TRBV28; length: 15; D: TRBD1; DNA: TGTGCCAGCAGCTTAAAACAGGGGTACCAAGAGACCCAGTACTTC; CDR3: CASSLKQGYQETQYF
size: .; J: TRBJ1-6; V: TRBV21-1; length: 14; D: .; DNA: TGTGCCAGCGGGCCCAGGGGGTATAATTCACCCCTCCACTTT; CDR3: CASGPRGYNSPLHF